Detailed here is one T cell receptor (beta chain). Assay: immunoSEQ multiplex PCR; the TCRdb copy retains only in-frame clones and omits some. Of 90,000 to 95,000 clones in the sample, 88% were seen once. The data belong to a study of T cell responses to AZD1222 COVID-19 vaccine. Germline assignment: CDR1 LNHDA and CDR2 SQIVND (reference sequence). After removal of 5 bases from V and 6 bases from J, the junction contained 5 bases not matched to a gene. The CDR3 is 14 amino acids. The V gene is TRBV19, the J gene TRBJ1-5; 9 bases are a match to TRBD1. The clonotype comes from an adult in good health. The sample in question was peripheral blood, obtained on day 0 of AZD1222 vaccination. Here the CDR3 DNA reads TGTGCCAGTAGTCCAGGACAGGGGACTCAGCCCCAGCATTTT. Translating gives CASSPGQGTQPQHF.